The clone carrying this T cell receptor (beta chain) was observed a few times. Its antigen remains unidentified. The sample belongs to a study of naive and memory T cell subsets. Study results and caveats: Especially in CD8 cells, naive repertoires contained a few larger clonotypes, possibly CD45RA-re-expressing memory cells. Diversity fell and Gini index rose from naive through CM, EM, EMRA.

V lost 7 bases and J 4 bases, leaving 14 bases between the germline ends. Per the germline V gene, CDR1 is LNHDA and CDR2 is SQIVND (reference sequence). This CDR3 contains 13 residues. CD4+ T cell IFNgamma after overnight CMV lysate exposure gave donor CMV status. Cells stained for CD3, CD4, CD8, CD45RA and CD27 were sorted into four subsets. An equimolar mix of two oligonucleotides served as the beta constant-region primer for TRBC1 and TRBC2. The ligated cDNA underwent four PCR rounds using SP2 and nested alpha and beta constant-region primers. TCRdb itself ran the UMI-ligation and nested PCR reads through MiXCR, one entry per CDR3 protein. The sample lists roughly 150,000 distinct CDR3 sequences; approximately 21% were seen once.

The chain links TRBV19 to TRBJ2-7; D perhaps matches TRBD2 (5 bases). The material sequenced was naive CD8+ T cells from blood. This clonotype was obtained from a human donor in good health. The CDR3 sequence is CASNPGRGYEQYF. The CDR3 nucleotides are TGTGCCAGTAACCCGGGAAGAGGTTACGAGCAGTACTTC.